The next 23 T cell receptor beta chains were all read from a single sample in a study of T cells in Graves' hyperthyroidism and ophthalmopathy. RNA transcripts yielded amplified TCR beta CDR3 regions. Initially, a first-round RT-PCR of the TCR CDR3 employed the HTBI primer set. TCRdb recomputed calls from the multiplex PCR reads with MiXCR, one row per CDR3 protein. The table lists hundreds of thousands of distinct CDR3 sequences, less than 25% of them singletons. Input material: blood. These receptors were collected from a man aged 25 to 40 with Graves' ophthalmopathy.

The CDR3 region is CASSAEGTQYF. For the CDR3, the DNA is TGTGCCAGCAGCGCTGAAGGGACCCAGTACTTC. The chain combines TRBV6-1 with TRBJ2-5; D not resolved. Trimming cost V 6 bases and J 7 bases, with 9 bases left between them. Germline CDR1 MNHNS, CDR2 SASEGT. This CDR3 is built from 11 residues.

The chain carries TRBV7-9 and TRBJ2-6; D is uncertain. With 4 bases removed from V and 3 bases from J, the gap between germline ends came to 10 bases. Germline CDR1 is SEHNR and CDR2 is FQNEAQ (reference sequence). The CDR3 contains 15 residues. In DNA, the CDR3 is TGTGCCAGCAGCTCGCAAAGGGTTGGGGCCAACGTCCTGACTTTC. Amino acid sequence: CASSSQRVGANVLTF.

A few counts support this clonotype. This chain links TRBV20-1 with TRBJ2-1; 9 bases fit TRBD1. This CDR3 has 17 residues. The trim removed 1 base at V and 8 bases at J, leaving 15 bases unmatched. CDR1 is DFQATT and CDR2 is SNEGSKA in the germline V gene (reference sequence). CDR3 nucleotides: TGCAGTGCTAGAGGAATACCGGGACAGGGAATCGAGGATGAGCAGTTCTTC. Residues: CSARGIPGQGIEDEQFF.

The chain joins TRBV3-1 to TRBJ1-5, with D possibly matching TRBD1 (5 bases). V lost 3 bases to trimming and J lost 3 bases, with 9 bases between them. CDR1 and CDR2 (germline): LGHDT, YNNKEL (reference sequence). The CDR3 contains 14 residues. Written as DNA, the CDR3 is TGTGCCAGCAGCCACCGGACATCCAATCAGCCCCAGCATTTT. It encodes CASSHRTSNQPQHF. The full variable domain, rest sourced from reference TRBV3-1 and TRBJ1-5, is DTAVSQTPKYLVTQMGNDKSIKCEQNLGHDTMYWYKQDSKKFLKIMFSYNNKELIINETVPNRFSPKSPDKAHLNLHINSLELGDSAVYFCASSHRTSNQPQHFGDGTRLSIL.

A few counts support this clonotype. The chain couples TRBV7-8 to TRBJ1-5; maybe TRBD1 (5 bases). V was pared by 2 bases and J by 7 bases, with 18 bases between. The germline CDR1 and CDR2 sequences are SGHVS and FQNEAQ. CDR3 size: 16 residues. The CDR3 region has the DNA TGTGCCAGCAGCTTAATGGAGGACACCCTCTCGCAGCCCCAGCATTTT. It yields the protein CASSLMEDTLSQPQHF. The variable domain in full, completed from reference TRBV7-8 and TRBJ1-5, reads GAGVSQSPRYKVAKRGQDVALRCDPISGHVSLFWYQQALGQGPEFLTYFQNEAQLDKSGLPSDRFFAERPEGSVSTLKIQRTQQEDSAVYLCASSLMEDTLSQPQHFGDGTRLSIL.

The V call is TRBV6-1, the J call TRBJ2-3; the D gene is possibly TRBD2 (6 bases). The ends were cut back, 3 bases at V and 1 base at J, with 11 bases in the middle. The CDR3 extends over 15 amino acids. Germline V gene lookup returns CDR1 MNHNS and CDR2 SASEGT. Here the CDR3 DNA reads TGTGCCAGCAGTGATATGCGGGGCGGCACAGATACGCAGTATTTT. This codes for CASSDMRGGTDTQYF.

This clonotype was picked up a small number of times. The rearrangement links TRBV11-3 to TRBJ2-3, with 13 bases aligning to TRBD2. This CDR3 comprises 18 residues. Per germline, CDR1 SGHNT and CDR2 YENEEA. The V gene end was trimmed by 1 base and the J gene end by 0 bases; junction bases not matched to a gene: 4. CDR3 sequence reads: CASSLVGTSGNSTDTQYF. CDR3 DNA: TGTGCCAGCAGCTTAGTAGGGACTAGCGGGAATAGCACAGATACGCAGTATTTT.

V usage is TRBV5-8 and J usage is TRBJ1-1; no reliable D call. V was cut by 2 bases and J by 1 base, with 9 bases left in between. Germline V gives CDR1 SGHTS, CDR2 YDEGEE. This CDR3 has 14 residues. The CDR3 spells CASSLPRKNTEAFF. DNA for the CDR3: TGTGCCAGCAGCTTACCCCGGAAGAACACTGAAGCTTTCTTT.

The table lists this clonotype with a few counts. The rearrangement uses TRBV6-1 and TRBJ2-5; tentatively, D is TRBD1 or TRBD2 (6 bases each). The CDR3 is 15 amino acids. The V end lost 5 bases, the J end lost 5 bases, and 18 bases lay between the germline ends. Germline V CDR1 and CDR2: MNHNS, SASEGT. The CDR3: CASSLQTGREETQYF. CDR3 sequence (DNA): TGTGCCAGCAGTTTACAGACAGGTCGGGAGGAGACCCAGTACTTC.

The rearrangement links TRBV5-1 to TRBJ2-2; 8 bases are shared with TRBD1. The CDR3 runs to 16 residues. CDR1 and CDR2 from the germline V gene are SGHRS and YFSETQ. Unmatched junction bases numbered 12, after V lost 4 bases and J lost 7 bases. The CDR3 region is CASSPGAQGAGGELFF. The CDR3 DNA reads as TGCGCCAGCAGCCCGGGGGCGCAGGGGGCAGGCGGGGAGCTGTTTTTT.

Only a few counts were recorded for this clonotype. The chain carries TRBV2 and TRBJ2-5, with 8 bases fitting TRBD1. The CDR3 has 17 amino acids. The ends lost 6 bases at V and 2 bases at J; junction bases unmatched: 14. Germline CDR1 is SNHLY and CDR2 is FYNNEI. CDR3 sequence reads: CASSGNLGQGPQETQYF. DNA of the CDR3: TGTGCCAGCAGCGGCAATCTAGGACAGGGTCCGCAAGAGACCCAGTACTTC.

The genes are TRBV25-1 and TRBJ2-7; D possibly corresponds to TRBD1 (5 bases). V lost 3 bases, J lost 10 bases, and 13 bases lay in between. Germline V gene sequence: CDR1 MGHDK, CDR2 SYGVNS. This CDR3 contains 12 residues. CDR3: CASSDPPREQYF. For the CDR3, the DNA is TGTGCCAGCAGTGACCCCCCCAGGGAACAGTACTTC.

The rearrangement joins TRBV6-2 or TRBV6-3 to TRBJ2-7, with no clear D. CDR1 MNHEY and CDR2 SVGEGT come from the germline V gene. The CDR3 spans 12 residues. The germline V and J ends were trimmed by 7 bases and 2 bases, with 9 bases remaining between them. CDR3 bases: TGTGCCAGCACCTCCGGACCCTACGAGCAGTACTTC. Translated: CASTSGPYEQYF.

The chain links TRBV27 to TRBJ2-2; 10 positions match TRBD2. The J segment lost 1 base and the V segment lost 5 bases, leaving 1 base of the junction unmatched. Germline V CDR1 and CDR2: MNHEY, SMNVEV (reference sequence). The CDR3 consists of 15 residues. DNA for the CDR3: TGTGCCAGCAGTACTAGCGGGATGAACACCGGGGAGCTGTTTTTT. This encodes CASSTSGMNTGELFF.

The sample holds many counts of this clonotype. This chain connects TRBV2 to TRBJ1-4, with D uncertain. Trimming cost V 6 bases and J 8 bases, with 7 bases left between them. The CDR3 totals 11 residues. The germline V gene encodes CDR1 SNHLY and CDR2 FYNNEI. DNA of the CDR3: TGTGCCAGCAGACTTGGGGAAAAACTGTTTTTT. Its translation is CASRLGEKLFF.

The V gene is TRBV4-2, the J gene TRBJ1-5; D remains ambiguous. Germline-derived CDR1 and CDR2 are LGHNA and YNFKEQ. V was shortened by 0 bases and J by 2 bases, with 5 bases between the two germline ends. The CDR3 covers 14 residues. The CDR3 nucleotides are TGTGCCAGCAGCCAAGACTGGCGCAATCAGCCCCAGCATTTT. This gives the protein CASSQDWRNQPQHF.

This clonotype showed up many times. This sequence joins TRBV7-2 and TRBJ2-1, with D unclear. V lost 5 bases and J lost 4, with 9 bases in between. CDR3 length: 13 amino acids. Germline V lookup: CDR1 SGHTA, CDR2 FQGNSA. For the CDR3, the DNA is TGTGCCAGCAGCGCGAAGGCATACAATGAGCAGTTCTTC. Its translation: CASSAKAYNEQFF.

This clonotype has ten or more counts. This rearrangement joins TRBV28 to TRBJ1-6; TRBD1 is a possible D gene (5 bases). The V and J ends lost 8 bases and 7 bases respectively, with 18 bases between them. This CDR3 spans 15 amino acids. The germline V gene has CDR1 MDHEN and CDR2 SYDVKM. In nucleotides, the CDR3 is TGTGCCAGCCTCAGGGACGGGTCTCGGAATTCACCCCTCCACTTT. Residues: CASLRDGSRNSPLHF.

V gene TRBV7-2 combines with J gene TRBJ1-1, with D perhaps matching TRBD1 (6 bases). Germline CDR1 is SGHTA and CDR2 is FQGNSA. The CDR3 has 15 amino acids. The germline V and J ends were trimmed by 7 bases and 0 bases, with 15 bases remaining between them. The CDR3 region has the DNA TGTGCCAGCACCCCACAGGGCACCATGAACACTGAAGCTTTCTTT. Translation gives CASTPQGTMNTEAFF.

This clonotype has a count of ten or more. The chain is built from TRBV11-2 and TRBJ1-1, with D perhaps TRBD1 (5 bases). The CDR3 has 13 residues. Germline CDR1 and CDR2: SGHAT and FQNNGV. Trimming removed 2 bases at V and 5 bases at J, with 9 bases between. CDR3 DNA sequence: TGTGCCAGCAGCTTAAAGGGGAGGACTGAAGCTTTCTTT. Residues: CASSLKGRTEAFF.

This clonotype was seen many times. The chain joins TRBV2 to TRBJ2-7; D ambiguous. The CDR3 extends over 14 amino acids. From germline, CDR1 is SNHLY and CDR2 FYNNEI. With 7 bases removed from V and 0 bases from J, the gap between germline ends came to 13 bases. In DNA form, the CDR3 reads TGTGCCAGCACCCTGGATTTAAGCTCCTACGAGCAGTACTTC. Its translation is CASTLDLSSYEQYF.

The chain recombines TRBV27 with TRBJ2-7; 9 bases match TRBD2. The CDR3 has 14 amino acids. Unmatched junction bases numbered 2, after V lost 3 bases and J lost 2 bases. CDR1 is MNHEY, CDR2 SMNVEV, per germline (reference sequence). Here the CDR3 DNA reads TGTGCCAGCAGTTTCTTAGCGGGGGCCTACGAGCAGTACTTC. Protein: CASSFLAGAYEQYF.

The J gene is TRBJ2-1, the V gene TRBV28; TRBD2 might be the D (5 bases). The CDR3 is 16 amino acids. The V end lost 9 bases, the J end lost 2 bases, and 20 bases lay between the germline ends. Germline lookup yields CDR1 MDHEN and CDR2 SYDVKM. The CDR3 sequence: CASSIELRATYNEQFF. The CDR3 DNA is TGTGCCAGTAGTATAGAGTTGCGGGCGACCTACAATGAGCAGTTCTTC.